This passage covers 6 T cell receptor beta chains from one sample sequenced in a study of cytomegalovirus exposure and HLA in healthy donors (dated by TCRdb to the late 2010s). Library creation used the immunoSEQ multiplex PCR assay. For the multiplex PCR, a mixture combining 60 forward primers for TCR Vbeta segments and 13 reverse primers for TCR Jbeta segments was used. TCRdb holds this immuneACCESS table with in-frame rearrangements only. Some clones are missing; in checked studies, unresolved V genes explain under half, and the rest has no known cause. The sample table lists some 150,000 clones, 79% of them with a count of one. The top ten constitute under 2.5% of the sample. Sequenced material: PBMCs. The source of these receptors is a man aged 35 to 55 in good health and CMV-seronegative.

The table lists this clone with a few counts. This rearrangement joins TRBV5-1 to TRBJ2-5; TRBD2 matches 11 bases. The junction had 16 bases not matched to a gene; V was cut back by 4 bases and J by 5 bases. Germline V gene data show CDR1 as SGHRS and CDR2 as YFSETQ. The CDR3 length is 18 residues. CDR3 sequence reads: CASSPPTNLAGGGETQYF. As DNA, the CDR3 is TGCGCCAGCAGCCCACCGACGAACTTAGCGGGAGGGGGGGAGACCCAGTACTTC.

The rearrangement joins TRBV20-1 to TRBJ2-5; D is undetermined. V dropped 3 bases and J dropped 5 bases, with 7 bases sitting between them. The germline CDR1 and CDR2 sequences are DFQATT and SNEGSKA (reference sequence). The CDR3 sequence is 11 residues long. Here the CDR3 reads CSARSRETQYF. CDR3 sequence (DNA): TGCAGTGCTAGGTCGCGTGAGACCCAGTACTTC.

The V gene is TRBV7-8, the J gene TRBJ2-7, with 9 bases lining up with TRBD2. V lost 5 bases, J lost 4 bases, and 6 bases stayed unmatched. The germline V gene has CDR1 SGHVS and CDR2 FQNEAQ. The CDR3 is 14 residues long. DNA of the CDR3: TGTGCCAGCAGCCGTAGCGGGAGAGGGTACGAGCAGTACTTC. Translation: CASSRSGRGYEQYF. Drawing the rest from reference TRBV7-8 and TRBJ2-7, the complete variable domain is GAGVSQSPRYKVAKRGQDVALRCDPISGHVSLFWYQQALGQGPEFLTYFQNEAQLDKSGLPSDRFFAERPEGSVSTLKIQRTQQEDSAVYLCASSRSGRGYEQYFGPGTRLTVT.

This clone was observed a few times. The DNA of the CDR3 is TGTGCCAGCAGGGGGACTAGCGGGAGGACAGATACGCAGTATTTT. It translates to CASRGTSGRTDTQYF. This chain links TRBV5-4 with TRBJ2-3, with TRBD2 matching over 15 bases. Trimming took 5 bases from V and 3 from J; bases not matched to a gene: 1. The V gene's germline CDR1 is SGHNT and CDR2 YYREEE (reference sequence). The CDR3 is 15 amino acids.

The CDR3 DNA reads TGCGCCAGCAGCTTGGGACTGCAAAATCAGCCCCAGCATTTT. Protein sequence: CASSLGLQNQPQHF. The chain recombines TRBV5-1 with TRBJ1-5; no firm D call. Trimming stripped 0 bases from V and 4 bases from J, with 8 bases between. Germline assignment: CDR1 SGHRS and CDR2 YFSETQ. This CDR3 is built from 14 residues.

The V call is TRBV5-1, the J call TRBJ2-3; D perhaps matches TRBD1 (6 bases). V was cut by 3 bases and J by 2 bases, with 13 bases left in between. CDR3 length equals 15 residues. Germline values: CDR1 SGHRS, CDR2 YFSETQ. The CDR3 loop is CASSWEGQLTDTQYF. The CDR3 DNA reads TGCGCCAGCAGCTGGGAAGGACAGCTCACAGATACGCAGTATTTT.